This TCR beta chain is drawn from a study of blood T cell repertoires in COVID-19 (dated by TCRdb to about 2020). For the study in its entirety: Collaborator samples came from the United States, Italy and Spain and covered acute and convalescent phases of COVID-19. The dataset comprised deeply sampled blood TCRbeta repertoires from subjects exposed to, actively infected with, or recovered from COVID-19. Where HLA class I and class II types were available, the types were taken from metadata supplied by the sample provider, not from assay-based typing. The prospective study material was composed of cDNA or gDNA derived from T cells, B-cell-depleted T cells, or PBMCs. A de-identified subject ID, COVID-19 status, age in years and sex were almost always included in the sample metadata. The repertoires were released in a freely available public database meant as a resource for research on the immune response to SARS-CoV-2. Samples came from the ongoing ImmuneRACE study (first 160 participants) plus 1,254 subjects from 6 global collaborators. What the authors observed across the whole study: Clinical and demographic metadata were provided uncurated, with the amount varying by source and participant.

On this clone itself: The antigen it recognizes is unknown. No base quality values were provided; no much bigger clone lies one nucleotide off.

The immunoSEQ Assay, a bias-controlled multiplex PCR, was used to amplify TCRbeta CDR3 regions from genomic DNA. As for the original processing: Within the assay, amplification of reference gene primers was used to estimate how many nucleated cells each sample contained. Sequence reads were collapsed and filtered to measure the absolute abundance of every unique TCRbeta CDR3 rearrangement. For each sample, productive Simpson clonality was calculated by taking the square root of Simpson's diversity index across productive rearrangements. The table comes from immuneACCESS by way of TCRdb, which keeps in-frame sequences with V and J called. Part of the clones is missing from these tables; in studies checked, under half for an unresolved V gene and the rest for unknown reasons. V, J and clone size derive from that table, while D and trimming were established from the DNA sequence. The sample contains 100,000 to 150,000 clones, about 80% of them found a single time. Of the sample, 12% falls within the top ten clones.

The germline V gene (reference sequence) yields LNHNV for CDR1 and YYDKDF for CDR2. From its cysteine to its phenylalanine, the CDR3 spans 12 amino acids. Only the CDR3 region is kept as DNA, spanning 36 bases read in frame from base 1. The V end loses 8 bases and the J end loses 2 bases, and a stretch of 9 bases separates them. Each collaborating institution followed its own protocols to collect whole blood in K2EDTA tubes. For TCRbeta analysis, collaborator samples were shipped as frozen whole blood, as isolated PBMCs, or as DNA extracted from either sample type. This receptor was obtained from a man between 60 and 75 years old with acute or convalescent COVID-19. The specimen was peripheral blood. The receptor chain draws on TRBV15 and TRBJ1-2; no D segment can be confidently identified. The CDR3 region: CATAPGNYGYTF. The bases read TGTGCCACCGCCCCAGGAAACTATGGCTACACCTTC.